Below are 32 T cell receptor beta chains sequenced from a single sample in a study of Graves' ophthalmopathy and Graves' hyperthyroidism. For repertoire sequencing, the TCR beta CDR3 regions were amplified from RNA transcripts. First-round RT-PCR relied on HTBI primers, and a second-round multiplex PCR came next. Each CDR3 protein is one row after TCRdb ran MiXCR on the multiplex PCR reads. The table has roughly 220,000 distinct CDR3 sequences, roughly 50% seen once. Source material: peripheral blood. Receptors originate from an adult man with Graves' ophthalmopathy.

This clonotype was recorded a few times. V usage is TRBV7-9 and J usage is TRBJ1-5; D remains unclear. V dropped 4 bases and J dropped 7 bases, with 14 bases sitting between them. Per the germline V gene, CDR1 is SEHNR and CDR2 is FQNEAQ (reference sequence). The CDR3 extends over 14 amino acids. DNA of the CDR3: TGTGCCAGCAGCTCAGGCATATTTACACAGCCCCAGCATTTT. It is translated as CASSSGIFTQPQHF.

The chain links TRBV11-2 to TRBJ2-7; a possible D gene is TRBD1 (5 bases). CDR3 length: 14 residues. CDR1 is SGHAT and CDR2 is FQNNGV in the germline V gene. Trimming removed 4 bases from V and 3 bases from J, with 13 bases in between. CDR3 coding DNA: TGTGCCAGCAGCTCACTCCAGGGTAACTACGAGCAGTACTTC. Protein product: CASSSLQGNYEQYF. Full variable domain (missing parts from reference TRBV11-2 and TRBJ2-7): EAGVAQSPRYKIIEKRQSVAFWCNPISGHATLYWYQQILGQGPKLLIQFQNNGVVDDSQLPKDRFSAERLKGVDSTLKIQPAKLEDSAVYLCASSSLQGNYEQYFGPGTRLTVT.

Note on this clonotype: Its ends do not fully match the called genes, so a read error is possible. The rearrangement joins TRBV7-9 to TRBJ1-2; 8 bases align to TRBD1. CDR1 is SEHNR and CDR2 is FQNEAQ in the germline V gene (reference sequence). This CDR3 is 15 amino acids long. In nucleotides, the CDR3 is TGTGCCAACAGCTTCCACGACAGGGGCGGAATGGGCTACACCTTC. Translation gives CANSFHDRGGMGYTF.

The CDR3 reads CASSPGRGEYGYTF. As DNA, the CDR3 is TGTGCCAGCAGCCCCGGGAGGGGCGAATATGGCTACACCTTC. The rearrangement links TRBV6-5 to TRBJ1-2, with D maybe TRBD1 (5 bases). This CDR3 has 14 amino acids. Trimming removed 6 bases from V and 5 bases from J, with 16 bases in between. The germline CDR1 and CDR2 sequences are MNHEY and SVGAGI.

This clonotype showed up many times. The chain couples TRBV10-3 to TRBJ2-7; perhaps D is TRBD1 or TRBD2 (5 bases each). CDR1 ENHRY and CDR2 SYGVKD come from the germline V gene. The CDR3 extends over 13 amino acids. Trimming left V 3 bases short and J 7 bases short, with 13 bases between. The CDR3 region is CAISERGPEEQYF. The CDR3 bases are TGTGCCATCAGTGAAAGGGGACCTGAAGAGCAGTACTTC.

The chain is built from TRBV12-3 or TRBV12-4 and TRBJ1-3, with D possibly TRBD1 on 5 matching bases. The CDR3 has 15 residues. V dropped 3 bases and J dropped 0 bases, with 9 bases sitting between them. This CDR3 reads CASSFPGYSGNTIYF. DNA of the CDR3: TGTGCCAGCAGTTTCCCAGGGTACTCTGGAAACACCATATATTTT.

The sample holds a few counts of this clonotype. The chain recombines TRBV7-6 with TRBJ2-7; no definite D call. V was trimmed by 2 bases and J by 0 bases, leaving 8 bases between them. CDR1 and CDR2 from the germline V gene are SGHVS and FNYEAQ. The CDR3 extends over 14 amino acids. As DNA, the CDR3 is TGTGCCAGCAGCTTAAGGCACCTCTCCTACGAGCAGTACTTC. It encodes CASSLRHLSYEQYF.

This clonotype was counted only a few times. The V and J genes are TRBV20-1 and TRBJ2-7, with 10 bases matching TRBD1. Germline V lookup: CDR1 DFQATT, CDR2 SNEGSKA (reference sequence). CDR3 length equals 15 residues. J gave up 2 bases and V 3 bases, and 7 bases lay outside the gene matches. The CDR3 spells CSASATGQGTYEQYF. The CDR3 nucleotides read TGCAGTGCTAGTGCTACGGGACAGGGGACCTACGAGCAGTACTTC.

The chain couples TRBV5-1 to TRBJ1-1, with D perhaps matching TRBD1 (5 bases). Germline V gene lookup returns CDR1 SGHRS and CDR2 YFSETQ. The V and J ends lost 4 bases and 0 bases respectively, with 16 bases between them. CDR3 length: 16 residues. DNA of the CDR3: TGCGCCAGCAGCCAAGATGGCATAGGGGTGAACACTGAAGCTTTCTTT. Its protein product is CASSQDGIGVNTEAFF. Supplemented by reference TRBV5-1 and TRBJ1-1, the full variable domain reads KAGVTQTPRYLIKTRGQQVTLSCSPISGHRSVSWYQQTPGQGLQFLFEYFSETQRNKGNFPGRFSGRQFSNSRSEMNVSTLELGDSALYLCASSQDGIGVNTEAFFGQGTRLTVV.

This chain links TRBV7-3 with TRBJ2-7; TRBD2 matches at 9 bases. CDR1 SGHTA and CDR2 FQGTGA come from the germline V gene. This CDR3 has 15 residues. Trimming removed 1 base from V and 0 bases from J; junction bases left unmatched: 1. The CDR3 nucleotides read TGTGCCAGCAGCTTAAATAGCGGGAGCTCCTACGAGCAGTACTTC. Translation: CASSLNSGSSYEQYF.

V gene TRBV25-1 combines with J gene TRBJ1-5; 7 positions match TRBD1. Germline-derived CDR1 and CDR2 are MGHDK and SYGVNS. The CDR3 length is 15 residues. The ends lost 5 bases at V and 4 bases at J; junction bases unmatched: 8. The chain's CDR3 is CASSLQGNPNQPQHF. The DNA for the CDR3 is TGTGCCAGCAGTCTACAGGGGAACCCTAATCAGCCCCAGCATTTT.

J is TRBJ2-2 and V is TRBV29-1; a weak D match, TRBD1 (5 bases). Germline CDR1 reads SQVTM; CDR2 reads ANQGSEA. Deletions cut 0 bases from V and 0 bases from J, with 11 bases between. The CDR3 is made up of 16 amino acids. The CDR3 DNA reads as TGCAGCGTTGAAGATCAAAGGACATCGAACACCGGGGAGCTGTTTTTT. Protein sequence: CSVEDQRTSNTGELFF.

Only a few counts were recorded for this clonotype. This rearrangement joins TRBV7-2 to TRBJ1-2; D is possibly TRBD1 (5 bases). This CDR3 has 13 residues. Germline loops: CDR1 SGHTA, CDR2 FQGNSA. V lost 1 base to trimming and J lost 7 bases, with 10 bases between them. The CDR3 is CASSLEGLGGYTF. The CDR3, as DNA: TGTGCCAGCAGCTTAGAGGGGTTGGGTGGCTACACCTTC.

The rearrangement joins TRBV7-9 to TRBJ1-1; perhaps TRBD1 as D (6 bases). Trimming removed 9 bases from V and 2 bases from J, with 16 bases in between. The CDR3 length is 14 residues. The germline V gene has CDR1 SEHNR and CDR2 FQNEAQ (reference sequence). The CDR3 DNA reads as TGTGCCAGTAGTACAGGGACACTAAACACTGAAGCTTTCTTT. Translation: CASSTGTLNTEAFF.

The genes are TRBV2 and TRBJ2-7; unclear D gene. The CDR3 loop spans 15 amino acids. Germline assignment: CDR1 SNHLY and CDR2 FYNNEI. V was pared by 6 bases and J by 1 base, with 16 bases between. CDR3 nucleotides: TGTGCCAGCAGCTTAAGCACTGAGAGGTCCTACGAGCAGTACTTC. This translates into CASSLSTERSYEQYF.

The chain links TRBV10-3 to TRBJ2-2; D may be TRBD1 (5 bases). The CDR3 is 14 residues long. In germline, CDR1 is ENHRY, CDR2 SYGVKD. Trimming left V 3 bases short and J 1 base short, with 6 bases between. The CDR3 region has the DNA TGTGCCATCAGTGAAGGGGAGAACACCGGGGAGCTGTTTTTT. Residues: CAISEGENTGELFF.

The chain has TRBV20-1 and TRBJ1-2, with D perhaps TRBD1 (5 bases). CDR1 DFQATT and CDR2 SNEGSKA come from the germline V gene (reference sequence). The CDR3 consists of 12 residues. The V and J ends lost 6 bases and 2 bases respectively, with 10 bases between them. Here the CDR3 reads CSAGTQNYGYTF. The CDR3 region has the DNA TGCAGTGCCGGGACCCAAAACTATGGCTACACCTTC.

A note on this clonotype: Compared with germline, one end of the junction differs, possibly owing to a read error. The rearrangement uses TRBV7-9 and TRBJ2-7; the match to TRBD2 covers 9 bases. The CDR3 totals 15 residues. Germline CDR1 SEHNR, CDR2 FQNEAQ (reference sequence). CDR3 sequence reads: CASSVRAGGPYEQYF. Written as DNA, the CDR3 is TGCGCCAGCAGCGTGAGGGCGGGGGGGCCCTACGAGCAGTACTTC.

The J gene is TRBJ2-5, the V gene TRBV4-3; 8 bases are a match to TRBD1. Germline V gene sequence: CDR1 LGHNA, CDR2 YSLEER. Trimming removed 4 bases from V and 7 bases from J; junction bases left unmatched: 20. CDR3 size: 18 residues. The CDR3 nucleotides read TGCGCCAGCAGCCCTCTACCGGACAGGGTCGGCCTAAGTGGGACCCAGTACTTC. Its translation: CASSPLPDRVGLSGTQYF.

This clonotype turned up a few times. The chain is built from TRBV3-1 and TRBJ2-7; D is uncertain. The germline CDR1 and CDR2 sequences are LGHDT and YNNKEL (reference sequence). The V gene lost 4 bases and the J gene lost 2 bases, with 9 bases spanning the gap. The CDR3 has 13 amino acids. CDR3: CASSPTDPYEQYF. The CDR3 bases are TGTGCCAGCAGCCCGACGGATCCCTACGAGCAGTACTTC.

This clonotype was counted many times. The chain is built from TRBV11-2 and TRBJ2-2; TRBD2 is a possible D gene (6 bases). Trimming stripped 7 bases from V and 2 bases from J, with 11 bases between. The CDR3 length is 14 residues. Germline-derived CDR1 and CDR2 are SGHAT and FQNNGV. In nucleotides, the CDR3 is TGTGCCAGCAACTGGGACTCTAACACCGGGGAGCTGTTTTTT. This gives the protein CASNWDSNTGELFF.

In its sample, this clonotype was seen once. J is TRBJ2-3 and V is TRBV29-1; 10 bases match TRBD2. The CDR3 covers 15 residues. V lost 4 bases, J lost 4 bases, and 8 bases stayed unmatched. Germline loops: CDR1 SQVTM, CDR2 ANQGSEA. CDR3 amino acids: CSVVPGLAFPDTQYF. The CDR3 DNA follows: TGCAGCGTTGTACCGGGACTAGCGTTTCCAGATACGCAGTATTTT.

The rearrangement uses TRBV5-1 and TRBJ1-1; D remains unclear. The V and J ends lost 1 base and 3 bases respectively, with 13 bases between them. The germline V gene has CDR1 SGHRS and CDR2 YFSETQ. The CDR3 is 15 amino acids. DNA of the CDR3: TGCGCCAGCAGCTTGTATGGGCAGTTGGACACTGAAGCTTTCTTT. Protein sequence: CASSLYGQLDTEAFF.

This rearrangement joins TRBV24-1 to TRBJ2-3; D is possibly TRBD1 (6 bases). The CDR3 extends over 14 amino acids. The V and J ends lost 8 bases and 3 bases respectively, with 14 bases between them. Germline V CDR1 and CDR2: KGHDR, SFDVKD. This CDR3 reads CATIGTTFTDTQYF. CDR3 sequence (DNA): TGTGCCACCATCGGGACAACCTTTACAGATACGCAGTATTTT.

A single count supports this clonotype. V is TRBV12-3 or TRBV12-4 and J is TRBJ2-5; possible D gene TRBD1, 5 bases. Deletions cut 6 bases from V and 2 bases from J, with 22 bases between. This CDR3 has 17 residues. The CDR3 DNA follows: TGTGCCAGCAGCCAGTCTTTGACGACAGCAGCTCAAGAGACCCAGTACTTC. It yields the protein CASSQSLTTAAQETQYF.

V usage is TRBV5-6 and J usage is TRBJ2-2; 7 bases match TRBD1. Germline V gives CDR1 SGHDT, CDR2 YYEEEE. Trimming took 0 bases from V and 7 from J; bases not matched to a gene: 3. CDR3 length: 14 residues. The CDR3 loop reads CASSLDRGFGELFF. The CDR3 DNA is TGTGCCAGCAGCTTGGACAGGGGCTTCGGGGAGCTGTTTTTT.

This clonotype was observed once. The chain joins TRBV6-5 to TRBJ2-2; 9 bases match TRBD2. V dropped 7 bases and J dropped 7; count of bases not matched to a gene: 4. The CDR3 contains 13 residues. The V gene's germline CDR1 is MNHEY and CDR2 SVGAGI. The CDR3 reads CASTGTSIGELFF. The CDR3 coding sequence is TGTGCCAGCACCGGGACTAGCATCGGGGAGCTGTTTTTT.

The rearrangement joins TRBV7-9 to TRBJ2-5, with no clear D. The CDR3 totals 13 residues. Looked up from germline, CDR1 is SEHNR and CDR2 is FQNEAQ (reference sequence). Trimming left V 4 bases short and J 1 base short, with 7 bases between. The CDR3 DNA is TGTGCCAGCAGCTCCCAGTTCCAAGAGACCCAGTACTTC. As protein: CASSSQFQETQYF.

The table lists this clonotype with a few counts. The rearrangement links TRBV10-2 to TRBJ2-7; 13 bases fit TRBD2. Germline values: CDR1 WSHSY, CDR2 SAAADI. V gave up 4 bases and J gave up 0 bases; unmatched junction bases: 9. This CDR3 comprises 18 residues. The CDR3 nucleotides are TGCGCCAGCAGTGGGGCGCGACTAGCGGGAGGAACCTCCTACGAGCAGTACTTC. It codes for CASSGARLAGGTSYEQYF.

The V call is TRBV5-6, the J call TRBJ1-2, with 8 nucleotides matching TRBD1. The CDR3 length is 15 residues. After removal of 4 bases from V and 0 bases from J, the junction contained 5 bases not matched to a gene. The germline V gene encodes CDR1 SGHDT and CDR2 YYEEEE. The CDR3 region has the DNA TGTGCCAGCAGCCGGACAGGGCCCTCTAACTATGGCTACACCTTC. It encodes CASSRTGPSNYGYTF.

This clonotype was counted only a few times. V and J are TRBV11-2 and TRBJ1-2; unclear D gene. The germline V gene encodes CDR1 SGHAT and CDR2 FQNNGV. Trimming removed 5 bases from V and 4 bases from J, with 11 bases in between. The CDR3 sequence is 13 residues long. The CDR3: CASSLAQAYGYTF. The CDR3 DNA sequence: TGTGCCAGCAGCCTGGCTCAGGCCTATGGCTACACCTTC.

This clonotype was observed a handful of times. The chain recombines TRBV9 with TRBJ2-5; 9 bases map to TRBD1. The CDR3 is 14 amino acids. Germline V gene lookup returns CDR1 SGDLS and CDR2 YYNGEE. V shed 2 bases and J 5 bases; nucleotides not matched to a gene: 4. The CDR3 spells CASSVSGTGETQYF. The CDR3 bases are TGTGCCAGCAGCGTGTCCGGGACAGGGGAGACCCAGTACTTC.